This TCR beta chain was profiled in a study of shared clonotypes between healthy human individuals. Study findings and constraints: Depth of sequencing was expected to influence donor clonotype sharing.

Notes on this clone: Its target is not known.

Losses at the gene ends were 2 bases for V and 6 bases for J; bases not matched to a gene: 14. CDR3 size: 18 residues. The germline CDR1 and CDR2 sequences are LGHNA and YSLEER. Method: immunoSEQ multiplex PCR; TCRdb's copy keeps in-frame clones and lacks some. The table records 2 million to 2.5 million clones, about 92% of them present only once. The gene calls are TRBV4-3 and TRBJ1-2; 11 bases align to TRBD1. The clonotype originates from a young man in good health. Some clones in this sample may be carry-over from other donors' samples. Sequenced material: naive CD4+ T cells from PBMCs. Subset indicated: CD45RA+ positively selected. CDR3 bases: TGCGCCAGCAGCCAACCCCTCCCCGGGACAGGGGGACAAGATGGCTACACCTTC. Protein: CASSQPLPGTGGQDGYTF.